Listed below are T cell receptor beta chains from one sample, sequenced in a study. TCRdb called the 5' RACE reads again in MiXCR, with one record for every CDR3 protein. Of tens of thousands of distinct CDR3 sequences listed, around a quarter are singletons. Sequences were obtained from tumor-infiltrating memory CD4+ T cells sorted from the breast tumor. The receptor source for this set is a female donor with breast cancer. Both conserved end residues are part of each CDR3. A D gene is named only where the DNA matches it firmly. Only part of the rows carry a size: once, few, many, or a class if the clone is expanded.

J gene | D gene | clone size | V gene | CDR3 protein | CDR3 DNA
TRBJ2-1 | TRBD2 | once | TRBV7-2 | CASSLAVAGDPEQFF | TGTGCCAGCAGCTTAGCGGTAGCGGGAGACCCTGAGCAGTTCTTC
TRBJ1-3 | . | . | TRBV11-2 | CASSTEARNTIYF | TGTGCCAGCAGCACGGAGGCCCGAAACACCATATATTTT
TRBJ1-2 | . | . | TRBV6-5 | CASPKGGYTF | TGTGCCAGCCCGAAGGGTGGCTACACCTTC
TRBJ2-7 | . | . | TRBV5-1 | CASGLGDYEQYF | TGCGCCAGCGGCTTGGGGGACTACGAGCAGTACTTC
TRBJ1-5 | . | few | TRBV28 | CAAQRGGSNQPQHF | TGTGCCGCACAAAGGGGAGGCAGCAATCAGCCCCAGCATTTT
TRBJ2-7 | . | . | TRBV27 | CASSPHQGPYEQYF | TGTGCCAGCAGTCCTCACCAGGGCCCCTACGAGCAGTACTTC
TRBJ1-4 | . | . | TRBV5-1 | CVSSLGILHPGRRNEKLFF | TGCGTCAGCAGCTTGGGAATATTACACCCGGGACGGCGAAATGAAAAACTGTTTTTT
TRBJ2-7 | . | many | TRBV20-1 | CSAPQGTTYEQYF | TGCAGTGCCCCACAGGGGACTACCTACGAGCAGTACTTC
TRBJ1-2 | . | many | TRBV7-2 | CASSPDMGLYSYTF | TGTGCCAGCAGCCCAGATATGGGGCTATATAGCTACACCTTC
TRBJ2-1 | TRBD2 | . | TRBV6-5 | CASSYFGLAGGPNEQFF | TGTGCCAGCAGTTACTTCGGACTAGCGGGGGGGCCCAATGAGCAGTTCTTC
TRBJ1-1 | . | . | TRBV20-1 | CSATRGGWNTEAFF | TGCAGTGCCACCCGCGGGGGCTGGAACACTGAAGCTTTCTTT
TRBJ2-7 | TRBD1 | . | TRBV29-1 | CSWPGQGMLSEQYF | TGCAGCTGGCCGGGACAGGGTATGTTGAGCGAGCAGTACTTC
TRBJ2-1 | . | . | TRBV30 | CAWTRSGSYNEQFF | TGTGCCTGGACTCGGTCAGGGTCCTACAATGAGCAGTTCTTC
TRBJ2-3 | . | medium-sized | TRBV7-2 | CASGPYSSDTQYF | TGTGCCAGCGGGCCATATAGCTCAGATACGCAGTATTTT
TRBJ2-7 | TRBD2 | many | TRBV5-1 | CASSVTSGRSYEQYF | TGCGCCAGCAGCGTAACTAGCGGGAGAAGTTACGAGCAGTACTTC
TRBJ2-4 | . | . | TRBV5-1 | CASSSGDSFLKNIQYF | TGCGCCAGCAGCTCGGGGGACAGTTTTCTGAAGAACATTCAGTACTTC
TRBJ1-1 | TRBD1 | . | TRBV4-2 | CASNRDRGMNTEAFF | TGTGCCAGCAACCGTGACAGGGGTATGAACACTGAAGCTTTCTTT
TRBJ2-3 | . | . | TRBV24-1 | CPTSEGSTDTQYF | TGTCCCACCAGTGAGGGCAGCACAGATACGCAGTATTTT
TRBJ1-2 | TRBD1 | . | TRBV18 | CASSQGQTYGYTF | TGTGCCAGCTCACAGGGACAGACCTATGGCTACACCTTC
TRBJ2-3 | . | few | TRBV29-1 | CSVEVGGTDTQYF | TGCAGCGTTGAAGTCGGCGGCACAGATACGCAGTATTTT
TRBJ1-2 | . | many | TRBV20-1 | CSAVRQAGVYGYTF | TGCAGTGCCGTCCGACAGGCTGGGGTGTATGGCTACACCTTC
TRBJ2-1 | . | few | TRBV20-1 | CSARDGREVSNEQFF | TGCAGTGCTAGAGATGGCAGGGAAGTTAGCAATGAGCAGTTCTTC
TRBJ2-3 | . | few | TRBV10-3 | CAISEPGRVTDTQYF | TGTGCCATCAGTGAGCCTGGACGGGTCACAGATACGCAGTATTTT
TRBJ1-3 | . | few | TRBV7-8 | CASSPGAGATGNTIYF | TGTGCCAGCAGCCCGGGCGCGGGGGCAACTGGAAACACCATATATTTT
TRBJ2-5 | . | many | TRBV5-1 | CASSLVGLAQETQYF | TGCGCCAGCAGCTTGGTAGGATTGGCCCAAGAGACCCAGTACTTC
TRBJ1-1 | . | . | TRBV5-1 | CASSLVGGTTEAFF | TGCGCCAGCAGCTTGGTTGGAGGGACGACTGAAGCTTTCTTT
TRBJ2-1 | TRBD2 | few | TRBV20-1 | CSARSAGGAYNEQFF | TGCAGTGCTAGATCCGCGGGGGGAGCCTACAATGAGCAGTTCTTC
TRBJ1-1 | . | . | TRBV28 | CASSPPFGSGGTEAFF | TGTGCCAGCAGTCCGCCATTTGGGAGTGGGGGCACTGAAGCTTTCTTT
TRBJ2-1 | . | . | TRBV20-1 | CSARGPASEQFF | TGCAGTGCTAGAGGTCCAGCCAGTGAGCAGTTCTTC
TRBJ2-5 | . | many | TRBV4-1 | CASSPRQAETQYF | TGCGCCAGCAGCCCCCGACAGGCGGAGACCCAGTACTTC
TRBJ2-7 | . | . | TRBV6-2/TRBV6-3 | CASIEFRGGTYEQYF | TGTGCCAGCATAGAGTTCCGGGGAGGCACCTACGAGCAGTACTTC
TRBJ2-1 | . | few | TRBV29-1 | CSPMGLYNEQFF | TGCAGCCCCATGGGACTTTACAATGAGCAGTTCTTC
TRBJ2-3 | . | few | TRBV6-1 | CASSETNTDTQYF | TGTGCCAGCAGTGAGACCAACACAGATACGCAGTATTTT
TRBJ2-5 | TRBD1 | . | TRBV19 | CASRGQGAGEETQYF | TGTGCCAGTAGAGGACAGGGGGCCGGTGAAGAGACCCAGTACTTC
TRBJ2-2 | . | . | TRBV7-2 | CASSHNLSSGELFF | TGTGCCAGCAGCCACAATCTAAGCTCCGGGGAGCTGTTTTTT
TRBJ2-3 | . | . | TRBV20-1 | CSARDPGTRDTQYF | TGCAGTGCTAGAGATCCGGGAACCCGGGATACGCAGTATTTT
TRBJ1-2 | . | . | TRBV6-2/TRBV6-3 | CASSPLDLFTVRNYGYTF | TGTGCCAGCAGTCCCCTCGATCTTTTCACTGTCAGGAACTATGGCTACACCTTC
TRBJ1-1 | . | . | TRBV18 | CASSPREGRTEAFF | TGTGCCAGCTCACCACGGGAGGGGCGGACTGAAGCTTTCTTT
TRBJ1-1 | . | once | TRBV20-1 | CSAKVQGAAFF | TGCAGTGCTAAAGTGCAGGGTGCAGCTTTCTTT
TRBJ1-1 | . | few | TRBV7-2 | CASSLAPMGVNTEAFF | TGTGCCAGCAGCTTAGCTCCCATGGGTGTGAACACTGAAGCTTTCTTT
TRBJ1-1 | . | . | TRBV7-2 | CASSLFGDTNTEAFF | TGTGCCAGCAGCTTATTTGGAGATACGAACACTGAAGCTTTCTTT